Sequencing of this T cell receptor (beta chain) was carried out in a study of response to subunit inactivated influenza vaccine. The study's findings and limits: Authors suggested each seasonal influenza vaccination recruits few new T cells.

This clonotype was seen ten or more times. What it recognizes is unknown. This CDR3 comprises 14 residues. In germline, CDR1 is SGHDT, CDR2 YYEEEE. V lost 2 bases and J lost 0, with 8 bases in between. TCRdb reprocessed the RT-PCR reads with MiXCR, giving one entry per CDR3 protein. The sample has over 450,000 distinct CDR3 sequences, under 15% seen once. This specimen was PBMCs from blood, taken roughly 6 weeks after vaccination. The V call is TRBV5-6, the J call TRBJ1-1; possibly TRBD1 for D (5 bases). The TCR originated in a man aged 45 to 65 who received an inactivated influenza vaccine. The CDR3 bases are TGTGCCAGCAGCTTCCGACAGATGAACACTGAAGCTTTCTTT. Translated, it gives CASSFRQMNTEAFF.